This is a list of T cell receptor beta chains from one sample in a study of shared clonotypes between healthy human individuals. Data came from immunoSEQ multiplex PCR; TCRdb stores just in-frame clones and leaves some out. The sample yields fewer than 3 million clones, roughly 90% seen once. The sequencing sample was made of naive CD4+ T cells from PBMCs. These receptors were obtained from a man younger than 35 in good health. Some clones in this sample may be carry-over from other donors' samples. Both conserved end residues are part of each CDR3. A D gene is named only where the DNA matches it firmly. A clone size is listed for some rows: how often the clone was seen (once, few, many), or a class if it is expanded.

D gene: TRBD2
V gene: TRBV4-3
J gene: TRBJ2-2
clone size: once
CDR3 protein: CASRGLAANTGELFF
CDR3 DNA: TGCGCCAGCAGAGGACTAGCGGCGAACACCGGGGAGCTGTTTTTT

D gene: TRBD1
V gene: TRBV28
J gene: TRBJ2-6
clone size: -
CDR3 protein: CASTPATGGTAGANVLTF
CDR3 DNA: TGTGCCAGTACCCCGGCGACAGGGGGTACGGCTGGGGCCAACGTCCTGACTTTC

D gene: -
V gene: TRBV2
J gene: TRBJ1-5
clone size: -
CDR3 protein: CASNPWSVRGQPQHF
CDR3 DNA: TGTGCCAGCAATCCCTGGTCAGTAAGAGGTCAGCCCCAGCATTTT

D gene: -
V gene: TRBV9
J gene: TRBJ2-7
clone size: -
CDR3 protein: CASSVVGVLGSEQYF
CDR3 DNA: TGTGCCAGCAGCGTAGTAGGGGTCTTAGGGTCCGAGCAGTACTTC

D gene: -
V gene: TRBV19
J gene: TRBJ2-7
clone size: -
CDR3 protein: CASSVSSSYEQYF
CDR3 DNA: TGTGCCAGTAGTGTTTCGAGCTCCTACGAGCAGTACTTC

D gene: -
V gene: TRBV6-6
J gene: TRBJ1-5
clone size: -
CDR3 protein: CASTTGGNQPQHF
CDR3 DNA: TGTGCCAGCACCACGGGGGGAAATCAGCCCCAGCATTTT

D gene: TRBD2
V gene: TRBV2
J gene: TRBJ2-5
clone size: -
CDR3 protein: CASSRLARETQYF
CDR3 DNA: TGTGCCAGCAGCAGACTAGCGAGGGAGACCCAGTACTTC

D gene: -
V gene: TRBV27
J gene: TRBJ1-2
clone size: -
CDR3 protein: CARGRAGYYGYTF
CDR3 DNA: TGTGCCAGGGGGCGCGCTGGTTACTATGGCTACACCTTC

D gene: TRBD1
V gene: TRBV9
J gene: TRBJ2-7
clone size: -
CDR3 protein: CASSEGTGIEQYF
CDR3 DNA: TGTGCCAGCAGCGAGGGGACAGGGATCGAGCAGTACTTC

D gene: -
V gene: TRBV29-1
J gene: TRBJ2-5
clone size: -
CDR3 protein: CSVARGEETQYF
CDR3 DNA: TGCAGCGTTGCCAGGGGGGAAGAGACCCAGTACTTC

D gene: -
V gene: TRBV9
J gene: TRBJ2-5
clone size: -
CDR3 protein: CASSATSKETQYF
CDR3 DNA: TGTGCCAGCAGCGCAACTAGTAAAGAGACCCAGTACTTC

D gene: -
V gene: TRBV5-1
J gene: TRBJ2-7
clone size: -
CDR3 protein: CASSLAGPPDEQYF
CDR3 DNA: TGCGCCAGCAGCTTGGCGGGCCCTCCCGACGAGCAGTACTTC

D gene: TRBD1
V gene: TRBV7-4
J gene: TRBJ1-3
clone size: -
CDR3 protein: CASREPAGTDCKSGNTIYF
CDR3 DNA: TGTGCCAGCAGGGAGCCCGCCGGGACAGATTGTAAATCTGGAAACACCATATATTTT

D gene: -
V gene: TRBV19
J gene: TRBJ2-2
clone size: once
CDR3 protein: CASSSSLVAGELFF
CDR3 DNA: TGTGCCAGTAGCTCTAGCTTGGTAGCCGGGGAGCTGTTTTTT

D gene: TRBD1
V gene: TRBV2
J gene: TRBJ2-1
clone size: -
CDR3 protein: CASSERRGRDDEQFF
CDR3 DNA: TGTGCCAGCAGTGAGCGAAGGGGGCGCGACGATGAGCAGTTCTTC

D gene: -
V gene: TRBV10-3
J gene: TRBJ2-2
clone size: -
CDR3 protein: CAISSSGLAMIGELFF
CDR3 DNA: -

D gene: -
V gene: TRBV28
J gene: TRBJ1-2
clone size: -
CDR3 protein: CASSLGSHNYGYTF
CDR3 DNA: TGTGCCAGCAGTTTAGGCAGCCACAACTATGGCTACACCTTC

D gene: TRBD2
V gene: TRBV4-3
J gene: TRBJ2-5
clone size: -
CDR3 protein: CASSQGTSGSRKTQYF
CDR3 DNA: TGCGCCAGCAGCCAAGGGACTAGCGGGAGTAGGAAGACCCAGTACTTC

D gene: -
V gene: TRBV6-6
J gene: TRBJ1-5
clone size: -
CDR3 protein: CASSSGRKSGPQHF
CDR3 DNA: TGTGCCAGCAGTTCGGGACGGAAATCAGGGCCCCAGCATTTT

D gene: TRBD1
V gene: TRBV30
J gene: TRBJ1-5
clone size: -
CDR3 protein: CAWSMTGGNQPQHF
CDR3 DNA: TGTGCCTGGAGTATGACAGGGGGCAATCAGCCCCAGCATTTT

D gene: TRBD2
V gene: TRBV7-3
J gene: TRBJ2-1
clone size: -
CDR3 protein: CASSPPPSASGGGDEQFF
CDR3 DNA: TGTGCCAGCAGCCCCCCCCCTAGCGCGAGTGGGGGAGGGGATGAGCAGTTCTTC

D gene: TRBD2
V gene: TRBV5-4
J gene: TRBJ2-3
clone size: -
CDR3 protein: CASSQREAMDTQYF
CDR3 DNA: TGTGCCAGCAGTCAGCGGGAGGCCATGGATACGCAGTATTTT

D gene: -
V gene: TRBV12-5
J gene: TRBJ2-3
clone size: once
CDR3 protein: CASGTSLSTDAQYF
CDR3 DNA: TGTGCTAGTGGCACTAGCTTATCCACAGATGCGCAGTATTTT

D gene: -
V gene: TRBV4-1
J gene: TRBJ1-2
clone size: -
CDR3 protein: CASSRLASNYGYTF
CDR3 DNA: TGCGCCAGCAGCCGTTTAGCCTCTAACTATGGCTACACCTTC

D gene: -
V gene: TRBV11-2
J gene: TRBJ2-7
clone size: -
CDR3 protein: CASSLGIRYEQYF
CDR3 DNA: TGTGCCAGCAGCTTAGGTATCCGCTACGAGCAGTACTTC

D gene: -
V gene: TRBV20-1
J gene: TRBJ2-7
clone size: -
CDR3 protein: CSASILYEQYF
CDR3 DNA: TGCAGTGCTAGTATTCTATACGAGCAGTACTTC

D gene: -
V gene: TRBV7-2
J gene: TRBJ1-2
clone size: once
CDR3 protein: CASSSGNGGYTF
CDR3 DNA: TGTGCCAGCAGCTCAGGGAATGGTGGCTACACCTTC

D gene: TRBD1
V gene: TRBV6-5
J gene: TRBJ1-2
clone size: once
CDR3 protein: CASSLIGTGGWYTF
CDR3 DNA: TGTGCCAGCAGCCTTATCGGGACAGGAGGTTGGTACACCTTC

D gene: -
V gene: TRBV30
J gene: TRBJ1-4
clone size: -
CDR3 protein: CAWSVSGGKLFF
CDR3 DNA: TGTGCCTGGAGTGTATCCGGGGGAAAACTGTTTTTT

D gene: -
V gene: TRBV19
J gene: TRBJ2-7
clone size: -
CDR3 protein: CASSISSTALRPYEQYF
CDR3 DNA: TGTGCCAGTAGTATCTCCTCGACAGCACTGAGGCCCTACGAGCAGTACTTC